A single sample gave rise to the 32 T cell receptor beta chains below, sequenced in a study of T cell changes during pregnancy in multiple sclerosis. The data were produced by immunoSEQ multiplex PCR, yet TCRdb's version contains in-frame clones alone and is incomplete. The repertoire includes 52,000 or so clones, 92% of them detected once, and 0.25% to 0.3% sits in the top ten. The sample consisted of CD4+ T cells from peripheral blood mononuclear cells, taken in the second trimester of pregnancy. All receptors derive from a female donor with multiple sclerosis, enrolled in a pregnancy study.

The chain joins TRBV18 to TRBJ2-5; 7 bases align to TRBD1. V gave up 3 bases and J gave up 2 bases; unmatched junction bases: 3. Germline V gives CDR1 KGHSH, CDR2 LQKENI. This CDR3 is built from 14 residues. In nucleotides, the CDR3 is TGTGCCAGCTCACCGGGACAGACTCAAGAGACCCAGTACTTC. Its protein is CASSPGQTQETQYF.

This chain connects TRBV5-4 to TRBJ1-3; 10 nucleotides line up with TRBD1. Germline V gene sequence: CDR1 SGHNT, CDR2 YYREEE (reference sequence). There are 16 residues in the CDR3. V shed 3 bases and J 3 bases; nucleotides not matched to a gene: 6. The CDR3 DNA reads TGTGCCAGCAGCTCGCGACAGGGGGCGCGTGGAAACACCATATATTTT. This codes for CASSSRQGARGNTIYF. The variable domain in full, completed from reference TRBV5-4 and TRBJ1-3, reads ETGVTQSPTHLIKTRGQQVTLRCSSQSGHNTVSWYQQALGQGPQFIFQYYREEENGRGNFPPRFSGLQFPNYSSELNVNALELDDSALYLCASSSRQGARGNTIYFGEGSWLTVV.

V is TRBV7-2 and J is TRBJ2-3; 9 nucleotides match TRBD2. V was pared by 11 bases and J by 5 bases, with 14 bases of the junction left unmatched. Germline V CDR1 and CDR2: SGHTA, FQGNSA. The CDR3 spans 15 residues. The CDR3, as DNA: TGTGCCTCAGCCATTCTAGCGGGGCCCCGAGATACGCAGTATTTT. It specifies CASAILAGPRDTQYF.

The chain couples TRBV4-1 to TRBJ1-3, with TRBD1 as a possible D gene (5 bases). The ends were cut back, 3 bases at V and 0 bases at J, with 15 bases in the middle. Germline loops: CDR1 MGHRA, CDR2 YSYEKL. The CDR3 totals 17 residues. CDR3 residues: CASSQLQTAGSGNTIYF. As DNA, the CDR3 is TGCGCCAGCAGCCAGCTGCAGACAGCCGGCTCTGGAAACACCATATATTTT.

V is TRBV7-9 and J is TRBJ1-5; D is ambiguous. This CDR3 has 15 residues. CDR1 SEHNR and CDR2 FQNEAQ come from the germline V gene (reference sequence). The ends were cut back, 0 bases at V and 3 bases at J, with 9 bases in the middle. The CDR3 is CASSLAGSDNQPQHF. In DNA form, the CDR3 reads TGTGCCAGCAGCTTAGCTGGCTCAGACAATCAGCCCCAGCATTTT. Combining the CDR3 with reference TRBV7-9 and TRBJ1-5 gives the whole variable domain DTGVSQNPRHKITKRGQNVTFRCDPISEHNRLYWYRQTLGQGPEFLTYFQNEAQLEKSRLLSDRFSAERPKGSFSTLEIQRTEQGDSAMYLCASSLAGSDNQPQHFGDGTRLSIL.

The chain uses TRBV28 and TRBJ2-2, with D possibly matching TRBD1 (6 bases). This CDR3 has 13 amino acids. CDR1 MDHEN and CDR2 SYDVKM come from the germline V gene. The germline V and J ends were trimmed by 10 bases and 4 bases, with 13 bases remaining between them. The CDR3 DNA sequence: TGTGCCAACTCCGAGGGGGTCACCGGGGAGCTGTTTTTT. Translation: CANSEGVTGELFF.

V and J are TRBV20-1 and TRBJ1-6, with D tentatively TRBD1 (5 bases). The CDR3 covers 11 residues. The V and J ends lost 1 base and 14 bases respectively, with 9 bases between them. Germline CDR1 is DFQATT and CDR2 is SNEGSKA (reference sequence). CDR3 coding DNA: TGCAGTGCTAGAGCGGTACAGGCCCTCCACTTT. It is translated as CSARAVQALHF.

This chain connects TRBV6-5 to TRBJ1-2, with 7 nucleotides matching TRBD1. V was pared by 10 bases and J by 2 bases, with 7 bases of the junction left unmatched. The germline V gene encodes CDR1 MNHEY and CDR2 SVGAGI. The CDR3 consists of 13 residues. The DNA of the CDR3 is TGTGCCACGAGACAGGGACTGAACTATGGCTACACCTTC. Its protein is CATRQGLNYGYTF.

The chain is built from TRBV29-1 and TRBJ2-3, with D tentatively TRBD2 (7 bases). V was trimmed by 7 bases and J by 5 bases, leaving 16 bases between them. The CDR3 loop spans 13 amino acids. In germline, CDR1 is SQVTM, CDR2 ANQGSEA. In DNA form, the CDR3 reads TGCAGCGCCCTAGGGGGGGCGGGAGATACGCAGTATTTT. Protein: CSALGGAGDTQYF.

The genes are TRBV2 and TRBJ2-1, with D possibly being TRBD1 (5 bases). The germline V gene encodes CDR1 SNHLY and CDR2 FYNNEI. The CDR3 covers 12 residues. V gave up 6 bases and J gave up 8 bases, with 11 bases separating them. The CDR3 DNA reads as TGTGCCAGCAGACTTCAAGGGGATGAGCAGTTCTTC. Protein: CASRLQGDEQFF.

CDR3 DNA sequence: TGTGCCAGCAGGACCGGGACTAGCGACACAGATACGCAGTATTTT. Translating it yields CASRTGTSDTDTQYF. This chain uses TRBV6-5 with TRBJ2-3; 10 positions agree with TRBD2. Trimming took 6 bases from V and 2 from J; bases not matched to a gene: 5. This CDR3 contains 15 residues. The V gene's germline CDR1 is MNHEY and CDR2 SVGAGI.

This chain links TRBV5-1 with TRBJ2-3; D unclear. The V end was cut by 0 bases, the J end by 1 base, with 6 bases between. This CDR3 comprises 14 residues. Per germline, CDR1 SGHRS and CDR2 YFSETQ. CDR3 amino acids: CASSLAPGTDTQYF. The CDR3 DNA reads TGCGCCAGCAGCTTGGCCCCAGGCACAGATACGCAGTATTTT.

CDR3 loop: CASTGWGRSNQPQHF. CDR3 in DNA: TGTGCCAGCACGGGATGGGGTCGGAGCAATCAGCCCCAGCATTTT. The chain couples TRBV6-1 to TRBJ1-5; no definite D call. V was pared by 7 bases and J by 1 base, with 14 bases between. The CDR3 extends over 15 amino acids. The germline V gene has CDR1 MNHNS and CDR2 SASEGT.

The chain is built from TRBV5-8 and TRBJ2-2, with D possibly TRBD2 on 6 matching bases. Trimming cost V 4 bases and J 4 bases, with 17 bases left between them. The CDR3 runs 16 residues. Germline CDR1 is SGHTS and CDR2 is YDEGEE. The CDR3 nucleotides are TGTGCCAGCAGCATTGGGGTCGGGGGTAGCACCGGGGAGCTGTTTTTT. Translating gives CASSIGVGGSTGELFF. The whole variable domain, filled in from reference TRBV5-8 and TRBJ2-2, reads EAGVTQSPTHLIKTRGQQATLRCSPISGHTSVYWYQQALGLGLQFLLWYDEGEERNRGNFPPRFSGRQFPNYSSELNVNALELEDSALYLCASSIGVGGSTGELFFGEGSRLTVL.

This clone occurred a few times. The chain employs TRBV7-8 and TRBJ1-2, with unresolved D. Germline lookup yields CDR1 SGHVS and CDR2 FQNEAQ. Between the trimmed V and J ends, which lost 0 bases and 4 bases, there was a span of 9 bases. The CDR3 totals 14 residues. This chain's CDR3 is CASSLASVTYGYTF. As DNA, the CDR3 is TGTGCCAGCAGCTTAGCCTCGGTCACCTATGGCTACACCTTC.

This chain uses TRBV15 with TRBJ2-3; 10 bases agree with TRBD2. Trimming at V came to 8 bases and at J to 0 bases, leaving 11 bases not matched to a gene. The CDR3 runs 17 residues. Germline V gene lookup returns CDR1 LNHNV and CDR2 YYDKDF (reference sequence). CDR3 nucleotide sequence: TGTGCCACCGGACGTCGGCTAGCGGGAGTTAGCACAGATACGCAGTATTTT. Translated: CATGRRLAGVSTDTQYF.

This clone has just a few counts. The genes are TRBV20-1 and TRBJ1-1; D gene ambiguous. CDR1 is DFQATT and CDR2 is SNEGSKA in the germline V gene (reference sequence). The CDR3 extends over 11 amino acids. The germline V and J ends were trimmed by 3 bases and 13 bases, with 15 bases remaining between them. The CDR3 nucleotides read TGCAGTGCTAGCCCGAGGCAGAGAGGTTTCTTT. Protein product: CSASPRQRGFF.

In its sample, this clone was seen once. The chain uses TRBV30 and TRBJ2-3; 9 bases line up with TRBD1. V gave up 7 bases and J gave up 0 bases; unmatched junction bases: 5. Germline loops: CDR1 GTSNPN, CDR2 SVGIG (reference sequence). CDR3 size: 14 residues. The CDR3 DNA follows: TGTGCCTCTACAGGGGGCCTAAGCACAGATACGCAGTATTTT. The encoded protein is CASTGGLSTDTQYF.

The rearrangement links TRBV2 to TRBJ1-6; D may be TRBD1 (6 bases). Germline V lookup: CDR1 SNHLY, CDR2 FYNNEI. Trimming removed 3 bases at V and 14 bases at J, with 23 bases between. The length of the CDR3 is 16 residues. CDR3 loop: CASSDQGLPGEGALHF. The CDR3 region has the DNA TGTGCCAGCAGTGATCAGGGTTTGCCCGGGGAGGGGGCCCTCCACTTT.

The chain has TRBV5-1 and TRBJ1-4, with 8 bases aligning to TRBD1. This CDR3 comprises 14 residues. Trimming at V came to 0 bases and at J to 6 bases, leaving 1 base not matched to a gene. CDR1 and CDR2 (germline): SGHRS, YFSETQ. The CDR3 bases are TGCGCCAGCAGCTTGGACAGGGGGGATGAAAAACTGTTTTTT. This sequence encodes CASSLDRGDEKLFF.

In DNA, the CDR3 is TGTGCCAGCAGAGGGGGACAGGGGGCGCGTAATGAGCAGTTCTTC. It encodes CASRGGQGARNEQFF. The V and J genes are TRBV2 and TRBJ2-1, with 12 bases lining up with TRBD1. Germline V gene sequence: CDR1 SNHLY, CDR2 FYNNEI. CDR3 length equals 15 residues. With 6 bases clipped from V and 7 bases from J, the junction kept 7 bases outside the gene matches. The complete variable domain, with remaining parts taken from reference TRBV2 and TRBJ2-1, reads EPEVTQTPSHQVTQMGQEVILRCVPISNHLYFYWYRQILGQKVEFLVSFYNNEISEKSEIFDDQFSVERPDGSNFTLKIRSTKLEDSAMYFCASRGGQGARNEQFFGPGTRLTVL.

CDR3 bases: TGTGCCAGCAGCTTAGGGGGCCCCTCCTACGAGCAGTACTTC. Translating it yields CASSLGGPSYEQYF. The rearrangement links TRBV13 to TRBJ2-7; no reliable D call. The CDR3 runs to 14 residues. Trimming removed 0 bases at V and 0 bases at J, with 6 bases between. The germline CDR1 and CDR2 sequences are PRHDT and FYEKMQ (reference sequence). The full variable domain, its missing parts supplied by reference TRBV13 and TRBJ2-7, is AAGVIQSPRHLIKEKRETATLKCYPIPRHDTVYWYQQGPGQDPQFLISFYEKMQSDKGSIPDRFSAQQFSDYHSELNMSSLELGDSALYFCASSLGGPSYEQYFGPGTRLTVT.

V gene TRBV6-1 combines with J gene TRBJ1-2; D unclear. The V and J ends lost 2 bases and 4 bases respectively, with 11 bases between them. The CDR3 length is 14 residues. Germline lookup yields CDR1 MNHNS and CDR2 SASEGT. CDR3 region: CASSELGSSYGYTF. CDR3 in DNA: TGTGCCAGCAGTGAACTGGGTTCTAGCTATGGCTACACCTTC.

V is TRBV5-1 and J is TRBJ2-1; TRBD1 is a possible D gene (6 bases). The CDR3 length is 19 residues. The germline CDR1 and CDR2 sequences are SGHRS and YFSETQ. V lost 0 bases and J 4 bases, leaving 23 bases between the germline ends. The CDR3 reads CASSLDPQPQGYGYNEQFF. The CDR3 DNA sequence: TGCGCCAGCAGCTTGGACCCACAACCTCAGGGGTATGGATACAATGAGCAGTTCTTC.

CDR3 region: CASSLEVRSYNEQFF. The CDR3 DNA reads as TGTGCCAGCAGCTTAGAGGTCAGATCCTACAATGAGCAGTTCTTC. The V call is TRBV11-2, the J call TRBJ2-1, with unresolved D. V shed 0 bases and J shed 1 base, with 7 bases lying between them. This CDR3 comprises 15 residues. Germline CDR1 reads SGHAT; CDR2 reads FQNNGV.

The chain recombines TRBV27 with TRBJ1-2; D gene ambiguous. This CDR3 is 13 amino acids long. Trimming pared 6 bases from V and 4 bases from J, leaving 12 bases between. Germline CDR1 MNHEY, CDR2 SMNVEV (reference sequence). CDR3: CASSQLGLYGYTF. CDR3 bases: TGTGCCAGCAGCCAACTCGGACTCTATGGCTACACCTTC.

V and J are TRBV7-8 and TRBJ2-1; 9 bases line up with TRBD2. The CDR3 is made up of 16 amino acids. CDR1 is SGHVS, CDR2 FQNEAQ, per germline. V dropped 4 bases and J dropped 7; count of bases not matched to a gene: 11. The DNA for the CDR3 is TGTGCCAGCAGCTCCCGGGTAGCGGGGGTAAGAAATGAGCAGTTCTTC. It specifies CASSSRVAGVRNEQFF.

CDR3 in amino acids: CAVPHPSGGNNEQFF. The CDR3 region has the DNA TGTGCCGTACCACATCCTAGCGGGGGAAACAATGAGCAGTTCTTC. V usage is TRBV7-9 and J usage is TRBJ2-1; 10 bases match TRBD2. Trimming took 11 bases from V and 5 from J; bases not matched to a gene: 12. The CDR3 is 15 residues long. Germline CDR1 is SEHNR and CDR2 is FQNEAQ (reference sequence).

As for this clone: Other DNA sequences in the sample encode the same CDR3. CDR3 sequence reads: CASSPLGSGGQETQYF. The CDR3 DNA follows: TGTGCCAGCTCACCGTTAGGTAGCGGGGGTCAAGAGACCCAGTACTTC. The chain is built from TRBV18 and TRBJ2-5; 9 positions agree with TRBD2. V dropped 3 bases and J dropped 2; count of bases not matched to a gene: 7. The CDR3 covers 16 residues. The germline V gene encodes CDR1 KGHSH and CDR2 LQKENI.

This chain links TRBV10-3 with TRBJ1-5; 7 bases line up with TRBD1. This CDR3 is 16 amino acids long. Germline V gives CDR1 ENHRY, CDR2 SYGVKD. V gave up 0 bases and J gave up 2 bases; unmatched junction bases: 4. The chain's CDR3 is CAISESVTGGNQPQHF. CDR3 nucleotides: TGTGCCATCAGTGAGTCAGTTACAGGGGGCAATCAGCCCCAGCATTTT.

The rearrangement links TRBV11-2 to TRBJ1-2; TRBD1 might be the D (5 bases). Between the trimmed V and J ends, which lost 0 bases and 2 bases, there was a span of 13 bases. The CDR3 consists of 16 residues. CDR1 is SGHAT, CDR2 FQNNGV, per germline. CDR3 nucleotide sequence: TGTGCCAGCAGCTTAGAGTCATCGGGGGGGAACTATGGCTACACCTTC. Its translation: CASSLESSGGNYGYTF.

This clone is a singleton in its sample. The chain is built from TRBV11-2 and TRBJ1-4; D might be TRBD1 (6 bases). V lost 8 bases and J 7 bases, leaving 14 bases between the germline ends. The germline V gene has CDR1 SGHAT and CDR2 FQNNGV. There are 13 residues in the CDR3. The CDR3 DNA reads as TGTGCCAGCGGAAGGGGGTTACCTGAAAAACTGTTTTTT. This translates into CASGRGLPEKLFF. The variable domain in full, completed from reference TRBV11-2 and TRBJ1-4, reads EAGVAQSPRYKIIEKRQSVAFWCNPISGHATLYWYQQILGQGPKLLIQFQNNGVVDDSQLPKDRFSAERLKGVDSTLKIQPAKLEDSAVYLCASGRGLPEKLFFGSGTQLSVL.